This entry is about one T cell receptor (beta chain). The antigen is not known. TCRdb keeps only in-frame clones here, not all; method: immunoSEQ multiplex PCR. The sample carries some 45,000 clones, more than 70% recorded once. This specimen belongs to a study of OX40 agonist ivuxolimab in advanced cancers. Across the study: Among those enrolled, mean age was about 63 years (range about 23 to 85) and approximately 83% were male.

The study, taken as a whole, reports: Researchers did not establish what antigens the expanded peripheral T cells target.

Sampling of blood occurred at baseline, cycle 4 day 1, and cycle 7 day 1. The CDR3 consists of 18 residues. Trimming took off 2 bases at V and 4 bases at J, with 18 bases between the two ends. Germline V gene data show CDR1 as SGHVS and CDR2 as FNYEAQ. The sample here was CD4+ or CD8+ T cells sorted from blood, taken in a trial of the OX40 agonist ivuxolimab. V usage is TRBV7-6 and J usage is TRBJ1-6; weak D call: TRBD1 (5 bases). The receptor's source is an adult with an advanced solid tumor such as melanoma, head and neck, liver or kidney cancer. DNA for the CDR3: TGTGCCAGCAGCTTATCCTTTACTGGGCAGGGATATAATTCACCCCTCCACTTT. This gives the protein CASSLSFTGQGYNSPLHF. The full variable domain, in which reference TRBV7-6 and TRBJ1-6 provide the parts outside the CDR3, is GAGVSQSPRYKVTKRGQDVALRCDPISGHVSLYWYRQALGQGPEFLTYFNYEAQQDKSGLPNDRFSAERPEGSISTLTIQRTEQRDSAMYRCASSLSFTGQGYNSPLHFGNGTRLTVT.